The rows below give T cell receptor beta chains drawn from one sample of a study of memory CD4+ T cells and cytomegalovirus serostatus. Assay used: immunoSEQ multiplex PCR; TCRdb lists only in-frame clones, some missing. The sample includes some 64,000 clones, 82% of them seen just once. The sequenced sample consisted of memory CD4+ T cells from blood. Source of these receptors: an adult in good health and CMV-seronegative. The conserved cysteine and the conserved F or W are not part of the CDR3 here.

J gene: TRBJ1-1; V gene: TRBV14; CDR3 protein: ASSQSDREAF
J gene: TRBJ1-1; V gene: TRBV6-5; CDR3 protein: ASSRGGTEAF
J gene: TRBJ2-2; V gene: TRBV2; CDR3 protein: ASRDNTGELF
J gene: TRBJ2-1; V gene: TRBV18; CDR3 protein: ASSPPSGTIVPF
J gene: TRBJ2-3; V gene: TRBV7-7; CDR3 protein: ASSSIAGKTQY
J gene: TRBJ1-2; V gene: TRBV5-4; CDR3 protein: ASSLGQVYGYT
J gene: TRBJ2-7; V gene: TRBV6-1; CDR3 protein: ASTTWAANSYEQY
J gene: TRBJ2-5; V gene: TRBV27; CDR3 protein: ASRGLAVQETQY
J gene: TRBJ1-5; V gene: TRBV2; CDR3 protein: ASSEMGVRQAGQPQH
J gene: TRBJ1-2; V gene: TRBV27; CDR3 protein: ASSSYRLNGDNYGYT
J gene: TRBJ1-1; V gene: TRBV7-9; CDR3 protein: AVTAGTGNAGTEAF
J gene: TRBJ2-3; V gene: TRBV18; CDR3 protein: ASSPVQRGKDTDTQY
J gene: TRBJ2-1; V gene: TRBV2; CDR3 protein: ASSRTQRVVRYNEQF
J gene: TRBJ2-2; V gene: TRBV7-2; CDR3 protein: ASSRGNGRELF
J gene: TRBJ1-1; V gene: TRBV4-1; CDR3 protein: ASSQASGPGNTEAF
J gene: TRBJ1-5; V gene: TRBV5-4; CDR3 protein: ASSSTGTGSNQPQH
J gene: TRBJ2-1; V gene: TRBV30; CDR3 protein: AWSVWQRNEQF
J gene: TRBJ2-7; V gene: TRBV7-2; CDR3 protein: ASTPVGYSSYEQY
J gene: TRBJ2-7; V gene: TRBV5-1; CDR3 protein: ASSLVGTGGGDEQY
J gene: TRBJ2-6; V gene: TRBV5-1; CDR3 protein: ASSFVFAGANVLT
J gene: TRBJ2-3; V gene: TRBV9; CDR3 protein: ASNSPTRLGSTDTQY
J gene: TRBJ2-6; V gene: TRBV5-6; CDR3 protein: ASSLGTLAGGSGANVLT
J gene: TRBJ2-2; V gene: TRBV2; CDR3 protein: ASSVQGVGNTGELF
J gene: TRBJ2-1; V gene: TRBV10-1; CDR3 protein: ATGTGSSYNEQF
J gene: TRBJ1-1; V gene: TRBV5-4; CDR3 protein: ASSLKGGAGSDTEAF
J gene: TRBJ2-7; V gene: TRBV5-4; CDR3 protein: ASRLWGFNYEQY
J gene: TRBJ2-5; V gene: TRBV11-2; CDR3 protein: ASSLAGSLGTSQMSQY
J gene: TRBJ1-2; V gene: TRBV19; CDR3 protein: ASGLGFGGYT
J gene: TRBJ2-6; V gene: TRBV9; CDR3 protein: ASSVLPPGQGGGGANVLT
J gene: TRBJ2-7; V gene: TRBV11-1; CDR3 protein: ASSPRVANHEQY
J gene: TRBJ2-3; V gene: TRBV4-2; CDR3 protein: ASSQDLAGGGDTQY
J gene: TRBJ1-3; V gene: TRBV2; CDR3 protein: ASQLWSSGNTIY
J gene: TRBJ1-6; V gene: TRBV5-1; CDR3 protein: ASSLAGSSNSPLH
J gene: TRBJ1-5; V gene: TRBV12-5; CDR3 protein: ASGHDSNQPQH
J gene: TRBJ2-6; V gene: TRBV7-9; CDR3 protein: ASSLARQGANVLT
J gene: TRBJ2-3; V gene: TRBV27; CDR3 protein: ASSFRTPLAGGIDTQY
J gene: TRBJ2-7; V gene: TRBV5-1; CDR3 protein: ASSLQTGLAGVYEQY
J gene: TRBJ1-5; V gene: TRBV6-1; CDR3 protein: ASSEFTGKMQYQPQH
J gene: TRBJ1-3; V gene: TRBV19; CDR3 protein: ASSMAGAISGNTIY
J gene: TRBJ2-7; V gene: TRBV30; CDR3 protein: AWSGKVTYEQY
J gene: TRBJ2-5; V gene: TRBV6-6; CDR3 protein: ASSNRDRGPWY
J gene: TRBJ2-5; V gene: TRBV10-2; CDR3 protein: ASSELAGGQETQY
J gene: TRBJ1-1; V gene: TRBV5-1; CDR3 protein: ASSLQGTEAF
J gene: TRBJ1-2; V gene: TRBV5-6; CDR3 protein: ASTLVGRGFNYGYT
J gene: TRBJ2-1; V gene: TRBV6-6; CDR3 protein: ASSFLAGGEQF
J gene: TRBJ1-4; V gene: TRBV9; CDR3 protein: ASSVLGGEKLF
J gene: TRBJ2-3; V gene: TRBV5-1; CDR3 protein: ASSLSVVAGTTSTDTQY
J gene: TRBJ2-1; V gene: TRBV7-3; CDR3 protein: ASSLTPNVVKKF
J gene: TRBJ1-2; V gene: TRBV9; CDR3 protein: ASSVGDRGDYGYT
J gene: TRBJ2-7; V gene: TRBV28; CDR3 protein: ASSLFDYSYEQY
J gene: TRBJ2-3; V gene: TRBV6-1; CDR3 protein: ASSVDWGDTQY
J gene: TRBJ2-3; V gene: TRBV5-4; CDR3 protein: ASSLRLAGPTDTQY
J gene: TRBJ2-6; V gene: TRBV4-2; CDR3 protein: ASSDPGTGTGANVLT
J gene: TRBJ2-7; V gene: TRBV5-1; CDR3 protein: ASSSTGGYEQY
J gene: TRBJ2-1; V gene: TRBV19; CDR3 protein: ASRLPGGTSVDEQF
J gene: TRBJ1-5; V gene: TRBV19; CDR3 protein: ASRKGAGDQPQH
J gene: TRBJ2-7; V gene: TRBV6-1; CDR3 protein: ASSGRGPYEQY